Detailed here is one T cell receptor beta chain. The sample originates from a study of T cell changes during pregnancy in multiple sclerosis. Libraries were prepared by immunoSEQ multiplex PCR; TCRdb keeps only in-frame clonotypes and omits some of them. This sample yields roughly 100,000 clones, of which around 90% are seen a single time; 1.6% belongs to the top ten. Germline assignment: CDR1 SEHNR and CDR2 FQNEAQ (reference sequence). The CDR3 spans 17 residues. V trimming: 2 bases; J trimming: 4 bases; junction bases outside the gene matches: 8. This material consisted of peripheral blood, taken before pregnancy. The clonotype originates from a female donor with multiple sclerosis, enrolled in a pregnancy study. The chain combines TRBV7-9 with TRBJ2-5; 12 bases are shared with TRBD1. CDR3 in amino acids: CASSLLKGQGAGETQYF. In DNA, the CDR3 is TGTGCCAGCAGCTTATTAAAGGGACAGGGGGCAGGAGAGACCCAGTACTTC.